This T cell receptor beta chain was captured by sequencing in a study of early T cells in non-severe SARS-CoV-2 infection. The CDR3 sequence is 12 residues long. CDR1 and CDR2 from the germline V gene are SQVTM and ANQGSEA. With 4 bases removed from V and 5 bases from J, the gap between germline ends came to 11 bases. In its sample, this clonotype was seen many times. MiXCR, applied by TCRdb to the 5' RACE reads, yields one record per CDR3 protein. This table holds about 48,000 distinct CDR3 sequences, roughly 5.4% found once. This receptor was obtained from an adult who was a healthcare worker with PCR-confirmed SARS-CoV-2 infection or an uninfected control (not recorded which). This sample comprised whole blood, obtained at baseline. The V gene is TRBV29-1, the J gene TRBJ1-1; D ambiguous. The CDR3 region is CSVVPTGTEAFF. CDR3 DNA: TGCAGCGTTGTACCGACGGGGACTGAAGCTTTCTTT.